Listed below are T cell receptor beta chains from one sample, sequenced in a study of molecular identifiers for immune sequencing clone quantification. TCRdb analysed the PCR reads with MiXCR anew, one entry per CDR3 protein. The sample consists of some 580,000 distinct CDR3 sequences, roughly 23% of them appearing once. The source material was naive CD8+ T cells from blood, with Jurkat cell RNA spiked in. These receptor sequences come from a human donor in good health. Some libraries in this study had Jurkat cell RNA spiked in. Each CDR3 is given without its conserved first and last residue.

>TRBV5-1|TRBJ2-7
ASSLTVAGHEQY
>TRBV28|TRBJ2-2
ASSLLGVANTGELF
>TRBV9|TRBJ2-1
ASSPLAGGSNEQF
>TRBV28|TRBJ1-1
ASNIRQSGTEAF
>TRBV2|TRBJ1-3
ASKVSGNTIY
>TRBV5-1|TRBJ2-3
ASSLEMTDTQY
>TRBV7-2|TRBJ2-2
ASSPRLTRPGELF
>TRBV12-3/TRBV12-4|TRBJ1-2
ASSFWGIKGYT
>TRBV30|TRBJ2-5
AWRGQGVETQY
>TRBV20-1|TRBJ1-5
SARVVGATGGSQVGNQPQH
>TRBV4-3|TRBJ1-4
ASSQEWQMATNEKLF
>TRBV13|TRBJ1-1
ASRGKGRNTEAF
>TRBV7-9|TRBJ2-7
ASSPPPTSGVYEQY
>TRBV20-1|TRBJ2-6
SARGGQGEALSGANVLT
>TRBV27|TRBJ2-2
ASSSGGQGGYTGELF
>TRBV5-1|TRBJ2-7
ASSPFGGASEQY
>TRBV20-1|TRBJ2-6
SAQGQGSGANVLT
>TRBV4-3|TRBJ1-1
ARSQEGGTVDPEAF
>TRBV27|TRBJ2-5
ASSQGVTLGETQY
>TRBV4-1|TRBJ2-7
ARSQGTARSYEQY
>TRBV7-9|TRBJ1-1
ASSSPFEAF
>TRBV4-3|TRBJ2-7
ASSQGRGQAGHEQY
>TRBV12-5|TRBJ1-2
ASGVWGRGYGYT
>TRBV4-1|TRBJ1-5
ASSQENGINQPQH
>TRBV19|TRBJ2-7
ASSLAGGPEQY
>TRBV10-3|TRBJ2-1
AISVARGYNEQF
>TRBV5-3|TRBJ1-5
ASSLKAGNQPQH
>TRBV28|TRBJ2-3
ASSLPGPNTDTQY
>TRBV12-3/TRBV12-4|TRBJ2-5
ASSPRQDQETQY
>TRBV20-1|TRBJ2-5
SAPNWETQY
>TRBV18|TRBJ2-1
ASSPNPGTGTVNGQF
>TRBV2|TRBJ2-7
ASTELDSYEQY
>TRBV13|TRBJ1-2
ASSLGGQSNYGYT
>TRBV6-2/TRBV6-3|TRBJ2-7
ASSYRAEPTLSYEQY
>TRBV12-5|TRBJ2-1
ASVNREGNEQF
>TRBV27|TRBJ2-5
ASSLTGPPPY
>TRBV6-8|TRBJ2-7
ASSYRTPYGQY
>TRBV28|TRBJ1-4
ASSLSRGQGLNEKLF
>TRBV2|TRBJ1-1
ASSPGLVAEAF
>TRBV2|TRBJ2-3
ASSEAQGGLGDTQY
>TRBV4-3|TRBJ1-6
ASSQGRPEESQGPLH
>TRBV13|TRBJ1-1
ASSSWGRLNTEAF
>TRBV19|TRBJ2-1
ASSMSAGQAYNEQF
>TRBV27|TRBJ2-3
ASSLLGAGGTATQY
>TRBV24-1|TRBJ1-5
ATSERPLPIQPQH
>TRBV19|TRBJ2-7
ASSPLTPSYEQY
>TRBV12-3/TRBV12-4|TRBJ2-3
ASTLAGGDTRY
>TRBV6-2/TRBV6-3|TRBJ1-2
ASRRMTGGGYGYT
>TRBV3-1|TRBJ2-5
ASSIIGGPGQETQY
>TRBV27|TRBJ2-3
ASSYLGVAGTSDTQY
>TRBV20-1|TRBJ2-5
SARGHGGGPETQY
>TRBV4-2|TRBJ1-1
ASSQVGAGVLNTEAF
>TRBV30|TRBJ2-5
AWTLRPDGGTQY
>TRBV19|TRBJ1-5
ASRLGMSNQPQH
>TRBV4-1|TRBJ2-7
ASSQGPRDSVYEQY
>TRBV12-3/TRBV12-4|TRBJ1-4
ASSLAQPEKLF
>TRBV6-1|TRBJ2-2
ASSEGDSLTGELF